This entry describes one T cell receptor beta chain. Its antigen is unidentified. The V end was cut by 7 bases, the J end by 3 bases, with 25 bases between. In germline, CDR1 is MNHEY, CDR2 SMNVEV (reference sequence). This CDR3 comprises 17 residues. This sample was included in a study of cytomegalovirus exposure and HLA in healthy donors. Overall study: A previous analysis identified approximately 120 million unique TCR beta sequences derived from around 180 million T cells.

The donors were healthy bone marrow donors. Regarding the study as a whole: The study labeled about 160 TCR beta chains cytomegalovirus-associated. A previous analysis found most TCR beta V segments productive roughly 87% or roughly 30% of the time.

The PCR contained 60 Vbeta and 13 Jbeta primers. Sequencing used immunoSEQ multiplex PCR; TCRdb keeps in-frame clones, though not all of them. The sample includes roughly 97,000 clones, approximately 80% of them seen just once. The origin of this receptor is a woman aged 40 to 50 in good health and CMV-seronegative. The sequencing sample was made of PBMCs. The chain joins TRBV27 to TRBJ2-7; perhaps TRBD1 as D (5 bases). Here the CDR3 DNA reads TGTGCCAGCACCCAACTTTTTTCCGACAGTCTCCGCTACGAGCAGTACTTC. Its protein is CASTQLFSDSLRYEQYF.